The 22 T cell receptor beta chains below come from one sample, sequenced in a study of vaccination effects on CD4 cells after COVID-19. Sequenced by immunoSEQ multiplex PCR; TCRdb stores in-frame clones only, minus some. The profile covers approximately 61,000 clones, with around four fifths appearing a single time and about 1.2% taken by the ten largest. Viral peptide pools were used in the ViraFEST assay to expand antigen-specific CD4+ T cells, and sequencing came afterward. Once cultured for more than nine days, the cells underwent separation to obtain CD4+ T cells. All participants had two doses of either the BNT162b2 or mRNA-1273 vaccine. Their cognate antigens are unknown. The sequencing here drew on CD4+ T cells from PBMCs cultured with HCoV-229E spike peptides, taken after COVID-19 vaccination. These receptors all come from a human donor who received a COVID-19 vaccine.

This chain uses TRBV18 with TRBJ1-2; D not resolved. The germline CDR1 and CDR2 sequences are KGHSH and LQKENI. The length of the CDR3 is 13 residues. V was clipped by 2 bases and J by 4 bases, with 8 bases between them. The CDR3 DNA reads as TGTGCCAGCTCACCAGGGGAGGCCTATGGCTACACCTTC. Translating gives CASSPGEAYGYTF.

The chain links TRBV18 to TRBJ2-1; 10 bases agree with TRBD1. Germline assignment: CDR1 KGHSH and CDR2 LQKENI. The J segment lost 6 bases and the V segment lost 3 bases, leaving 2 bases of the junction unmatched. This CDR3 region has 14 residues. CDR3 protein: CASSPRTGGNEQFF. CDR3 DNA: TGTGCCAGCTCACCTAGGACAGGGGGCAATGAGCAGTTCTTC.

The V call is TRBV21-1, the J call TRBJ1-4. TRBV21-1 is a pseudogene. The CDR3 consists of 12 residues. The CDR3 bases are TGTGCCAGCAGCAAACCCGGTGAAAAACTGTTTTTT. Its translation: CASSKPGEKLFF.

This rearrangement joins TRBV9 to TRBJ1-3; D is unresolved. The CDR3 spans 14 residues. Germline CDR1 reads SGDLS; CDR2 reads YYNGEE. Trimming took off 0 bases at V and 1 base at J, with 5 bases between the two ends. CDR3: CASSVGASGNTIYF. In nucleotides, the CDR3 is TGTGCCAGCAGCGTAGGTGCTTCTGGAAACACCATATATTTT.

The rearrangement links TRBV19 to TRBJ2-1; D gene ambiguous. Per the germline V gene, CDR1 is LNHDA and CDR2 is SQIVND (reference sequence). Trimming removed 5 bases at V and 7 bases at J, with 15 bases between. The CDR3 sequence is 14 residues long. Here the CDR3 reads CASSEAVSSNEQFF. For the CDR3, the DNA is TGTGCCAGTAGTGAGGCCGTCAGTTCGAATGAGCAGTTCTTC.

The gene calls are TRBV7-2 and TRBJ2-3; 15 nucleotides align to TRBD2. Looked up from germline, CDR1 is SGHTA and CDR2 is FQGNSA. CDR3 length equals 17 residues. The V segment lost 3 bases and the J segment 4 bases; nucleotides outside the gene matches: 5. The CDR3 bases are TGTGCCAGCAGCTTTAGGACTAGCGGGGGGGTTGCAGATACGCAGTATTTT. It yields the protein CASSFRTSGGVADTQYF.

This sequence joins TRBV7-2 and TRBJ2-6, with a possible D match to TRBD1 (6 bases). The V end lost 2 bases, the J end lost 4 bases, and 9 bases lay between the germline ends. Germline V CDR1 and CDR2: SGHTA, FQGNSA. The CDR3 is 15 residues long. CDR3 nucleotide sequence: TGTGCCAGCAGCTTATGGGGGCAGGGGGCCAACGTCCTGACTTTC. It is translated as CASSLWGQGANVLTF.

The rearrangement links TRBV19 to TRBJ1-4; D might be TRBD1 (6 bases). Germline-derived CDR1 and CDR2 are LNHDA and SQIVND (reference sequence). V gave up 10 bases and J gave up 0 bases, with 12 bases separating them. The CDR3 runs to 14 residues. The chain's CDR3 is CATRDKSTNEKLFF. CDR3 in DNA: TGTGCCACCCGGGACAAATCAACTAATGAAAAACTGTTTTTT.

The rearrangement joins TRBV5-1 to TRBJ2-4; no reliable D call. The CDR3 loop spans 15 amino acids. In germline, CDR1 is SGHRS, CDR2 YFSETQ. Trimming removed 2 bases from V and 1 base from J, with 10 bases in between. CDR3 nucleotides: TGCGCCAGCAGCTTCTCGTCCTCGGCCAAAAACATTCAGTACTTC. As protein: CASSFSSSAKNIQYF.

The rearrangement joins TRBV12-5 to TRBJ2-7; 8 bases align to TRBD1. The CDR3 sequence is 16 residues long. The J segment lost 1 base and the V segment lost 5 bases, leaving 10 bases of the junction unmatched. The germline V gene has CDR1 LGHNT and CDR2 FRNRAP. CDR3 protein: CASGLLLGQGSYEQYV. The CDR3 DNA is TGTGCTAGTGGTCTGTTGCTCGGACAGGGTTCCTACGAGCAGTACGTC.

The CDR3 sequence is CASTPTGQVSSGANVLTF. The CDR3, as DNA: TGTGCCAGCACCCCTACCGGACAGGTTTCATCTGGGGCCAACGTCCTGACTTTC. The V and J genes are TRBV2 and TRBJ2-6; 7 nucleotides line up with TRBD1. The CDR3 sequence is 18 residues long. V dropped 7 bases and J dropped 1; count of bases not matched to a gene: 13. Per germline, CDR1 SNHLY and CDR2 FYNNEI.

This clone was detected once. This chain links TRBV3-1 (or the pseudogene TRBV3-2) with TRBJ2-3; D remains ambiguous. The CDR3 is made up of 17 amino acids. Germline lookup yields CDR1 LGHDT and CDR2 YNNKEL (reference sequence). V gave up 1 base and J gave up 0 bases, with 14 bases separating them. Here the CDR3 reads CASSQGALQTSTDTQYF. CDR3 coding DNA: TGTGCCAGCAGCCAAGGGGCGCTCCAGACCAGCACAGATACGCAGTATTTT.

CDR3: CASSPRGGQDTEAFF. The CDR3 DNA sequence: TGCGCCAGCAGCCCGAGGGGGGGGCAGGATACTGAAGCTTTCTTT. The chain links TRBV5-1 to TRBJ1-1, with D possibly TRBD1 on 6 matching bases. V dropped 4 bases and J dropped 5 bases, with 18 bases sitting between them. This CDR3 region has 15 residues. The V gene's germline CDR1 is SGHRS and CDR2 YFSETQ.

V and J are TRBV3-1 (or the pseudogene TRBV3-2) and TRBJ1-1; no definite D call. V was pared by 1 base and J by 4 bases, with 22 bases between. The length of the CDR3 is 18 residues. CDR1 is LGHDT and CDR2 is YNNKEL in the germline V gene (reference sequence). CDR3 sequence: CASSQGFQTSQLGTEAFF. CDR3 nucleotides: TGTGCCAGCAGCCAAGGGTTTCAGACATCCCAACTAGGCACTGAAGCTTTCTTT.

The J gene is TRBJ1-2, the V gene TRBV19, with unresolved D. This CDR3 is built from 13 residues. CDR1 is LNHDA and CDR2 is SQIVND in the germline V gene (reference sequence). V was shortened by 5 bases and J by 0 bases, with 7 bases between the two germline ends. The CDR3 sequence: CASSFSANYGYTF. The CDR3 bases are TGTGCCAGTAGTTTCAGTGCTAACTATGGCTACACCTTC.

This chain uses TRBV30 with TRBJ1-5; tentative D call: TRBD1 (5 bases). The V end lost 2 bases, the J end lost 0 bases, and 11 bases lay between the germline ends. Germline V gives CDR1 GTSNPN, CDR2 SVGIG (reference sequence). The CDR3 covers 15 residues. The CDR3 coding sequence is TGTGCCTGGAGTCGTGACAGCAATAGCAATCAGCCCCAGCATTTT. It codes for CAWSRDSNSNQPQHF.

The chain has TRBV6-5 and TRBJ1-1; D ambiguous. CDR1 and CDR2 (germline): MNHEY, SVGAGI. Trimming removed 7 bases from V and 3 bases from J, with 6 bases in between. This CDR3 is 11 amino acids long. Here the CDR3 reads CASTWYTEAFF. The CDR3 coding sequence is TGTGCCAGCACCTGGTACACTGAAGCTTTCTTT.

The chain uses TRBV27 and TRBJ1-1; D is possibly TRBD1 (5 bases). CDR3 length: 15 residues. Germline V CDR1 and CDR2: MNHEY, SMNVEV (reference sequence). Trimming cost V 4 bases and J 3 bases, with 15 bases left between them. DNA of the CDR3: TGTGCCAGCAGTTCATCTCGGGACGATCACACTGAAGCTTTCTTT. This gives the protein CASSSSRDDHTEAFF.

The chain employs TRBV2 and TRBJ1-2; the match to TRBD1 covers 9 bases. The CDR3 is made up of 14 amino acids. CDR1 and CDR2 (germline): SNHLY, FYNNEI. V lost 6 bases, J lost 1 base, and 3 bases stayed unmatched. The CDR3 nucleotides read TGTGCCAGCAGGTACAGGGGGCATAACTATGGCTACACCTTC. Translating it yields CASRYRGHNYGYTF.

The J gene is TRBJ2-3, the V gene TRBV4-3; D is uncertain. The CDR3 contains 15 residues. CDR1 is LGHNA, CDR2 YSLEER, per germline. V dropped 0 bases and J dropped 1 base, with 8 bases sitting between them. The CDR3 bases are TGCGCCAGCAGCCAAGAACCGACGGGCACAGATACGCAGTATTTT. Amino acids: CASSQEPTGTDTQYF.

The CDR3 DNA follows: TGTGCCAGCAGCGTAGAGGACAGGGTAGGTCCCCTCCACTTT. Amino acids: CASSVEDRVGPLHF. The chain carries TRBV9 and TRBJ1-6; 8 bases match TRBD1. Germline V gene sequence: CDR1 SGDLS, CDR2 YYNGEE. The junction had 6 bases not matched to a gene; V was cut back by 0 bases and J by 13 bases. CDR3 length equals 14 residues.

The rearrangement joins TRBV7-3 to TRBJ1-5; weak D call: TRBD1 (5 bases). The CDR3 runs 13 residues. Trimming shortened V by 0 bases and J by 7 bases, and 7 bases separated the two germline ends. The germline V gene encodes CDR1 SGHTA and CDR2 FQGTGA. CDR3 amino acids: CASSLTGEQPQHF. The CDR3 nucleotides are TGTGCCAGCAGCTTAACGGGGGAACAGCCCCAGCATTTT.